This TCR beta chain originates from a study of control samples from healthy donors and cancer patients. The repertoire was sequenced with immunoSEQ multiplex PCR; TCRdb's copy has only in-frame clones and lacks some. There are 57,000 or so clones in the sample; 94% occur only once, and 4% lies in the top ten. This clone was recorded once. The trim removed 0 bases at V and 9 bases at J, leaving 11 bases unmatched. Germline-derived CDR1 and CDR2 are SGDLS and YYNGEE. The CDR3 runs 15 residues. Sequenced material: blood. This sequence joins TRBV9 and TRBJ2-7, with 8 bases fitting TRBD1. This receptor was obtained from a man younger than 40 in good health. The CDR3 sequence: CASSVGSTGEQGQYF. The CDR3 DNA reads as TGTGCCAGCAGCGTAGGGTCGACAGGGGAGCAGGGGCAGTACTTC.